Shown below are 20 T cell receptor beta chains from a single sample sequenced in a study of beta chain features in type 1 diabetes. Since all of the isolated RNA was reverse transcribed, expressed TCRB transcripts were what got sequenced. The table came from immunoSEQ multiplex PCR; TCRdb's copy has only in-frame clones and leaves some out. The sample records 350,000 or so clones, about 20% being singletons. Material: naive CD4+ T cells from blood. The source is a woman between 18 and 29 years old in good health.

CDR3 in amino acids: CASSRTGDTEAFF. CDR3 DNA sequence: TGTGCCAGCTCACGGACAGGGGACACTGAAGCTTTCTTT. The chain couples TRBV18 to TRBJ1-1; 9 bases align to TRBD1. Trimming removed 4 bases from V and 3 bases from J; junction bases left unmatched: 0. Germline V gives CDR1 KGHSH, CDR2 LQKENI. This CDR3 is 13 amino acids long. Full variable domain (rest looked up from reference TRBV18 and TRBJ1-1): NAGVMQNPRHLVRRRGQEARLRCSPMKGHSHVYWYRQLPEEGLKFMVYLQKENIIDESGMPKERFSAEFPKEGPSILRIQQVVRGDSAAYFCASSRTGDTEAFFGQGTRLTVV.

This clone was observed a handful of times. The V call is TRBV29-1, the J call TRBJ2-7, with D possibly being TRBD2 (5 bases). V was shortened by 6 bases and J by 5 bases, with 17 bases between the two germline ends. The CDR3 length is 13 residues. Germline CDR1 SQVTM, CDR2 ANQGSEA. The CDR3 DNA reads as TGCAGCGTCGGCGGGCGGCCGGGCGACGAGCAGTACTTC. Translation gives CSVGGRPGDEQYF.

The chain has TRBV7-6 and TRBJ2-5, with 12 positions matching TRBD2. The germline V gene has CDR1 SGHVS and CDR2 FNYEAQ. V was pared by 5 bases and J by 4 bases, with 8 bases of the junction left unmatched. CDR3 length: 16 amino acids. CDR3 DNA sequence: TGTGCCAGCAGCCGGCCGCCTAGCGGGAGGGCAGAGACCCAGTACTTC. Translation: CASSRPPSGRAETQYF.

This chain joins TRBV30 and TRBJ1-2; possible D gene TRBD1, 5 bases. The CDR3 is made up of 12 amino acids. Germline-derived CDR1 and CDR2 are GTSNPN and SVGIG (reference sequence). The ends were cut back, 0 bases at V and 7 bases at J, with 9 bases in the middle. CDR3 nucleotide sequence: TGTGCCTGGAGTGTAAGCCAGGGTGGCTACACCTTC. Translation: CAWSVSQGGYTF.

This clone was observed a few times. The V call is TRBV30, the J call TRBJ2-3, with 11 bases matching TRBD2. Germline lookup yields CDR1 GTSNPN and CDR2 SVGIG (reference sequence). V gave up 5 bases and J gave up 4 bases; unmatched junction bases: 17. The CDR3 spans 18 residues. CDR3 amino acids: CAWSGTKLAGVRADTQYF. Here the CDR3 DNA reads TGTGCCTGGTCCGGGACCAAACTAGCGGGAGTTAGGGCAGATACGCAGTATTTT.

This clone appeared a few times. The rearrangement joins TRBV2 to TRBJ2-7; 13 nucleotides line up with TRBD2. CDR1 and CDR2 from the germline V gene are SNHLY and FYNNEI. The V and J ends lost 1 base and 7 bases, in that order; junction bases with no gene match: 1. This CDR3 region has 14 residues. For the CDR3, the DNA is TGTGCCAGCAGTGAAGGACTAGCGGGAGGTGAGCAGTACTTC. Encoded protein: CASSEGLAGGEQYF.

This chain uses TRBV30 with TRBJ1-1, with a weak D call TRBD1 (5 bases). CDR1 GTSNPN and CDR2 SVGIG come from the germline V gene (reference sequence). V lost 3 bases to trimming and J lost 1 base, with 15 bases between them. This CDR3 region has 15 residues. The CDR3 nucleotides read TGTGCCTGGAGCTCCGTGAGAAGGGGGAACACTGAAGCTTTCTTT. Its translation: CAWSSVRRGNTEAFF.

The genes are TRBV7-2 and TRBJ1-4, with D perhaps TRBD1 (5 bases). This CDR3 has 14 residues. Trimming removed 1 base from V and 10 bases from J, with 13 bases in between. CDR1 is SGHTA, CDR2 FQGNSA, per germline. The CDR3: CASSLVGRQRKLFF. The CDR3 DNA reads TGTGCCAGCAGCTTAGTGGGGCGTCAAAGAAAACTGTTTTTT.

V is TRBV10-3 and J is TRBJ2-2; tentatively, D is TRBD1 (6 bases). CDR1 and CDR2 from the germline V gene are ENHRY and SYGVKD. The CDR3 is 14 residues long. V was shortened by 6 bases and J by 6 bases, with 14 bases between the two germline ends. The CDR3, as DNA: TGTGCCATCAGACGCAGGGGCCCACCCGGGGAGCTGTTTTTT. Protein sequence: CAIRRRGPPGELFF.

J is TRBJ1-1 and V is TRBV11-2; tentatively, D is TRBD1 (5 bases). The CDR3 sequence is 13 residues long. The V end lost 5 bases, the J end lost 1 base, and 8 bases lay between the germline ends. Looked up from germline, CDR1 is SGHAT and CDR2 is FQNNGV. CDR3 sequence: CASSLTGNTEAFF. CDR3 DNA: TGTGCCAGCAGCCTAACAGGGAACACTGAAGCTTTCTTT.

The chain uses TRBV29-1 and TRBJ2-5; 7 positions match TRBD1. Germline CDR1 reads SQVTM; CDR2 reads ANQGSEA. The CDR3 spans 13 residues. The junction had 8 bases not matched to a gene; V was cut back by 3 bases and J by 7 bases. The CDR3: CSVDVGQRRTQYF. The CDR3 DNA reads TGCAGCGTTGATGTGGGACAGCGGAGGACCCAGTACTTC.

This clone appeared a few times. The chain is built from TRBV25-1 and TRBJ2-1; 9 bases are shared with TRBD1. Germline-derived CDR1 and CDR2 are MGHDK and SYGVNS. V lost 2 bases and J lost 5; bases outside the gene matches: 7. The CDR3 covers 16 residues. Here the CDR3 reads CASSEKRNRGHNEQFF. CDR3 in DNA: TGTGCCAGCAGTGAAAAGAGGAACAGGGGGCACAATGAGCAGTTCTTC.

The chain uses TRBV7-8 and TRBJ2-5, with TRBD2 matching over 9 bases. Unmatched junction bases numbered 9, after V lost 4 bases and J lost 3 bases. The CDR3 extends over 16 amino acids. From germline, CDR1 is SGHVS and CDR2 FQNEAQ. DNA for the CDR3: TGTGCCAGCAGCTCTAATCTGCGGGGGGGAAAAGAGACCCAGTACTTC. It is translated as CASSSNLRGGKETQYF.

In its sample, this clone was seen a few times. V usage is TRBV30 and J usage is TRBJ1-1; tentatively, D is TRBD1 (5 bases). V was clipped by 3 bases and J by 7 bases, with 15 bases between them. The CDR3 runs to 13 residues. Per the germline V gene, CDR1 is GTSNPN and CDR2 is SVGIG (reference sequence). The CDR3 region has the DNA TGTGCCTGGAGCTCCACAGGCAGATTTGAAGCTTTCTTT. It yields the protein CAWSSTGRFEAFF.

This clone was counted only a few times. Other DNA sequences in this specimen translate into the identical CDR3. This chain joins TRBV30 and TRBJ2-6, with no clear D. Trimming shortened V by 2 bases and J by 1 base, and 3 bases separated the two germline ends. The germline CDR1 and CDR2 sequences are GTSNPN and SVGIG (reference sequence). This CDR3 comprises 13 residues. For the CDR3, the DNA is TGTGCCTGGAGTTCTTCTGGGGCCAACGTCCTGACTTTC. Encoded protein: CAWSSSGANVLTF.

The table lists this clone with a few counts. CDR3 loop: CASSLRTSLSKNIQYF. The CDR3 nucleotides are TGTGCCAGCAGTCTCCGGACTAGCCTTTCCAAAAACATTCAGTACTTC. The chain carries TRBV6-6 and TRBJ2-4; 8 nucleotides match TRBD2. From germline, CDR1 is MNHNY and CDR2 SVGAGI (reference sequence). CDR3 size: 16 residues. The V and J ends lost 5 bases and 2 bases, in that order; junction bases with no gene match: 8.

This clone has a handful of counts. This chain joins TRBV5-5 and TRBJ2-5, with D perhaps matching TRBD1 (5 bases). The CDR3 has 13 residues. Germline V gene data show CDR1 as SGHKS and CDR2 as YYEKEE (reference sequence). Trimming stripped 5 bases from V and 5 bases from J, with 13 bases between. In nucleotides, the CDR3 is TGTGCCAGCAGTCTGGGGCCGGCGGAGACCCAGTACTTC. Its protein is CASSLGPAETQYF.

To note about this clone: The sample contains more than one DNA sequence encoding this CDR3. The chain joins TRBV5-1 to TRBJ2-7; D perhaps matches TRBD1 (6 bases). Germline V gene lookup returns CDR1 SGHRS and CDR2 YFSETQ. The CDR3 runs 12 residues. The germline V and J ends were trimmed by 4 bases and 3 bases, with 8 bases remaining between them. CDR3 bases: TGCGCCAGCAGCCTACAGGGCTACGAGCAGTACTTC. This translates into CASSLQGYEQYF.

The chain employs TRBV29-1 and TRBJ1-2; 8 bases match TRBD1. The CDR3 runs to 10 residues. The V gene end was trimmed by 7 bases and the J gene end by 8 bases; junction bases not matched to a gene: 3. CDR1 is SQVTM and CDR2 is ANQGSEA in the germline V gene. The CDR3 bases are TGCAGCGCCGACAGGGGCGGCTACACCTTC. It encodes CSADRGGYTF.

V and J are TRBV5-1 and TRBJ2-3; 11 bases agree with TRBD2. The V and J ends lost 0 bases and 4 bases, in that order; junction bases with no gene match: 10. Germline CDR1 SGHRS, CDR2 YFSETQ. This CDR3 is 18 amino acids long. The CDR3 here is CASSLGVLLAGEADTQYF. The CDR3 DNA is TGCGCCAGCAGCTTGGGCGTCTTACTAGCGGGGGAAGCAGATACGCAGTATTTT.